The sequence of this T cell receptor beta chain was determined in a study of regulatory T cells in long-lasting Graves disease (dated by TCRdb to the early 2020s). Regarding the study in general: Persistent Graves' disease was defined as antithyroid drug treatment for over 5 years with persistently positive TSH receptor autoantibodies. The study took place in China and was registered as a clinical trial. This study used TCR sequencing and RNA sequencing of peripheral blood to compare persistent Graves' disease patients against newly diagnosed Graves' disease patients. A total of about 35 samples underwent TCR sequencing: around 13 from persistent and roughly 20 from newly diagnosed Graves' disease patients. Persistent Graves' disease patients in the clinical cohort had taken antithyroid drugs for approximately 9.5 years on average. What the authors observed across the whole study: Sequencing and analysis were limited to the TCR beta chain. Compared with newly diagnosed patients, patients with persistent Graves' disease had lower TCR Shannon entropy and fewer highly expanded clones, which suggests clonal expansion. Because the primary lesion, thyroid tissue, could not be accessed, the study looked at peripheral blood alone. Preferential use of TRBV28, TRBJ1-2 and TRBJ2-5 was observed in persistent disease, whereas TRBV20-1 and TRBJ2-1 were favored in newly diagnosed disease. The authors noted that the small sample size was a limitation that may lower accuracy. More public clonotypes were shared among persistent patients (under 3,000) than among newly diagnosed patients (966).

Library preparation was by multiplex PCR. TCRdb names Illumina HiSeq 4000 as the instrument used. CDR3 regions were amplified by Arm-PCR with iRepertoire HTBI primers to construct TCR beta libraries. Gel purification was performed on PCR products prior to sequencing. The authors processed their data as follows. Gene usage analysis of CDR3 amino acid clonotypes relied on the 55 to 80 TRBV and about 13 TRBJ segments identified across samples. COPE and FqMerger were used to merge filtered high-quality paired reads into contigs. BLAST was used to align contigs to IMGT TRBV, TRBD and TRBJ reference genes, and CDR3 was defined according to IMGT. Any clonotype with a frequency above 0.1% was classified as a highly expanded clone. Shannon entropy served as the measure of repertoire diversity, while the Gini coefficient captured V-J evenness. Clonotypes shared by more than one individual were considered public. In-frame beta chains were kept once TCRdb had trimmed the public reads at Q25 with fastp and called clones with MiXCR. Identical CDR3 protein sequences are pooled into one entry, listed with their most common genes and DNA. The V and J calls here are based on TCRdb, not the publication. This sample gives around 460,000 distinct CDR3 sequences in total; approximately 23% of them show up just once. Together, the top ten hold about 12% of the sample.

The meaning of the sample's time point label: persistent/refractory GD, antithyroid drugs over 5 years with positive TRAb. For both TCR sequencing and RNA sequencing, RNA was extracted from PBMCs in TRIzol. The diagnosis of Graves' disease followed American Thyroid Association guidelines. The patients came from an endocrinology department in Xi'an, China. Each patient gave around 9 milliliters of peripheral blood, collected in an EDTA anticoagulant tube. Ficoll Paque Plus density gradient separation was used to isolate PBMCs, and no further T cell sorting was performed. An Agilent 2100 Bioanalyzer and agarose gel were used to check RNA quality, while a NanoDrop 2000 measured RNA concentration. From its cysteine to its phenylalanine, the CDR3 spans 15 amino acids. CDR3 DNA is the only sequence kept; it has 45 bases, read in frame from the first base. The germline V and J ends show losses of 5 bases and 5 bases respectively, and no gene match explains 4 bases of the junction.

On this clonotype: Its antigen has not been determined. Base qualities are missing; no much larger clone stands one base away.

Source: peripheral blood mononuclear cells (PBMCs), taken when the disease was refractory, from a patient treated with antithyroid drugs. The TCR sequence derives from a female donor with Graves disease. This chain is built from TRBV12-3 or TRBV12-4 and TRBJ1-5, with TRBD1 matching 12 junction bases. The nucleotides read TGTGCCAGCAGTAGGGGGACAGGGGGCGATCAGCCCCAGCATTTT. Its translation is CASSRGTGGDQPQHF.